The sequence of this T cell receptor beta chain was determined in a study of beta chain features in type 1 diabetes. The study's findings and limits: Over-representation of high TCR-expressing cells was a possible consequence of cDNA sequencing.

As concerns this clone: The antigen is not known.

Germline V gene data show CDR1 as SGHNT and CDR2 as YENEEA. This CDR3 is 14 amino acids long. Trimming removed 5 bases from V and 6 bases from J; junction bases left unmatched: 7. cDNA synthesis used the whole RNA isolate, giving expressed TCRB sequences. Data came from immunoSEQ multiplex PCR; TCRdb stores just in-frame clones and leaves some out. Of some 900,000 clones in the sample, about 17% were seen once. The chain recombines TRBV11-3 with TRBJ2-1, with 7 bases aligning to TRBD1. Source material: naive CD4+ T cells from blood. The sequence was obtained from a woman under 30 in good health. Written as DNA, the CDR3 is TGTGCCAGCAGCCGGAGACAGGGTGTCAATGAGCAGTTCTTC. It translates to CASSRRQGVNEQFF.